The next 22 T cell receptor beta chains were all read from a single sample in a study of Tregs in tolerant kidney transplant recipients. Produced via immunoSEQ multiplex PCR; TCRdb's table is partial and in-frame only. The data include about 23,000 clones; the top ten clones carry 3.5% to 4.5%. The nonmyeloablative bone marrow transplants came from related graft donors, with transient mixed chimerism. The starting material was CD4+ T cells from blood (PBMCs), obtained 6 months after the transplant. The receptor source for this set is a human patient who received a combined kidney and bone marrow transplant. Among the T cells, some may be from the graft donor.

With respect to this clone: The sequenced fragment ends 3 residues before the CDR3 boundary, so the rest is inferred from the germline J gene. The chain recombines TRBV7-9 with TRBJ2-7, with 8 bases that match TRBD1. The CDR3 sequence is 14 residues long. The V gene end was trimmed by 3 bases and the J gene end by 3 bases; junction bases not matched to a gene: 4. Looked up from germline, CDR1 is SEHNR and CDR2 is FQNEAQ (reference sequence). This chain's CDR3 is CASSFGTGVYEQYF. Incomplete CDR3 DNA: TGTGCCAGCAGCTTCGGGACAGGAGTCTACGAG.

This clone counts as medium-sized by frequency. Read sequence stops 3 residues before the CDR3 end, and the germline J gene provides the missing end. The chain recombines TRBV7-6 with TRBJ1-6; TRBD1 matches at 9 bases. Germline trimming cut 4 bases from V and 9 bases from J; bases unmatched to any gene: 7. This CDR3 has 15 residues. Germline-derived CDR1 and CDR2 are SGHVS and FNYEAQ. This chain's CDR3 is CASSSVPGQGSPLHF. The sequenced part of the CDR3 DNA is TGTGCCAGCAGCTCCGTCCCGGGACAGGGTTCACCC.

For this clone: One end of the junction is discordant with germline, which a read error may explain. The sequenced fragment ends 3 residues before the CDR3 boundary, so the rest is inferred from the germline J gene. The chain combines TRBV6-1 with TRBJ2-4; D may be TRBD1 (6 bases). Per the germline V gene, CDR1 is MNHNS and CDR2 is SASEGT. The CDR3 spans 15 residues. CDR3 region: CASSAGGADKSIQYF. The sequenced part of the CDR3 DNA is TGTGCCAGCAGTGCTGGGGGCGCGGACAAAAGCATT.

CDR3 amino acids: CASSLTGGNEQFF. The sequenced CDR3 bases are TGCGCCAGCAGCCTTACAGGGGGCAATGAG. The J gene is TRBJ2-1, the V gene TRBV5-1; 8 bases align to TRBD1. The read ends 3 residues shy of where the CDR3 ends; the end is completed using the germline J gene. CDR1 is SGHRS, CDR2 YFSETQ, per germline. The V gene end was trimmed by 4 bases and the J gene end by 6 bases; junction bases not matched to a gene: 3. This CDR3 has 13 amino acids. The variable domain in full, completed from reference TRBV5-1 and TRBJ2-1, reads KAGVTQTPRYLIKTRGQQVTLSCSPISGHRSVSWYQQTPGQGLQFLFEYFSETQRNKGNFPGRFSGRQFSNSRSEMNVSTLELGDSALYLCASSLTGGNEQFFGPGTRLTVL.

To note about this clone: The DNA ends 3 residues before the CDR3 does, and the rest of the CDR3 is filled in from the germline J gene. This chain links TRBV20-1 with TRBJ2-1, with 12 positions matching TRBD2. This CDR3 region has 18 residues. Losses at the gene ends were 2 bases for V and 0 bases for J; bases not matched to a gene: 8. Germline assignment: CDR1 DFQATT and CDR2 SNEGSKA (reference sequence). CDR3 DNA (partial): TGCAGTGCTAGATCCGGGAGGGGACTAGCGGGCTCCTACAATGAG. Its protein product is CSARSGRGLAGSYNE. The whole CDR3 is CSARSGRGLAGSYNEQFF.

Comments on this clone: The DNA ends 3 residues before the CDR3 does, and the rest of the CDR3 is filled in from the germline J gene. The V call is TRBV2, the J call TRBJ2-4, with 7 bases that match TRBD1. Germline V lookup: CDR1 SNHLY, CDR2 FYNNEI. The CDR3 is made up of 14 amino acids. The V and J ends lost 6 bases and 4 bases, in that order; junction bases with no gene match: 6. The part of the CDR3 DNA that was read is TGTGCCAGCAGGGCCCGACAGGGTAAAAACATT. Protein: CASRARQGKNI. From start to end, the CDR3 is CASRARQGKNIQYF.

On this clone itself: The DNA ends 3 residues before the CDR3 does, and the rest of the CDR3 is filled in from the germline J gene. The chain joins TRBV20-1 to TRBJ2-5; D gene ambiguous. The CDR3 is 13 amino acids. Trimming cost V 2 bases and J 3 bases, with 10 bases left between them. CDR1 is DFQATT, CDR2 SNEGSKA, per germline (reference sequence). CDR3 loop: CSARYGLEETQYF. The sequenced CDR3 bases are TGCAGTGCTAGATATGGTCTAGAAGAGACC.

Details on this clone: The CDR3 end is not reached by the read, which stops 3 residues before it; the germline J gene fills it in. This sequence joins TRBV4-1 and TRBJ2-3, with 10 bases fitting TRBD2. The CDR3 has 16 residues. Per the germline V gene, CDR1 is MGHRA and CDR2 is YSYEKL. J lost 1 base, V lost 4 bases, and 5 bases had no gene match. The CDR3 spells CASSLTGTSGTDTQYF. Incomplete CDR3 DNA: TGCGCCAGCAGCCTAACCGGGACTAGCGGCACAGATACG.

On this clone: The read comes to an end 3 residues before the CDR3 does, leaving the germline J gene to fill in the end. This sequence joins TRBV2 and TRBJ1-2; tentative D call: TRBD1 (5 bases). This CDR3 has 12 amino acids. Germline values: CDR1 SNHLY, CDR2 FYNNEI. Incomplete CDR3 DNA: TGTGCCAGCAGGGGGGGGGTAGGAGGC. Translation gives CASRGGVGG. The whole CDR3 sequence reads CASRGGVGGYTF.

A word on this clone: The DNA ends 3 residues before the CDR3 does, and the rest of the CDR3 is filled in from the germline J gene. This chain uses TRBV11-2 with TRBJ2-1, with unresolved D. Germline-derived CDR1 and CDR2 are SGHAT and FQNNGV. This CDR3 comprises 14 residues. The V end was cut by 5 bases, the J end by 0 bases, with 8 bases between. CDR3 region: CASSPAFSYNEQFF. CDR3 DNA (partial): TGTGCCAGCAGCCCTGCGTTCTCCTACAATGAG.

Note on this clone: The read stops 3 residues short of the end of the CDR3; the missing end is completed from the germline J gene. The rearrangement links TRBV29-1 to TRBJ1-2; D gene uncertain. The CDR3 extends over 15 amino acids. Germline lookup yields CDR1 SQVTM and CDR2 ANQGSEA. The sequenced part of the CDR3 DNA is TGCAGCGTTGAAGATCTGGCAGCGTCGTTTGGGGGC. It specifies CSVEDLAASFGG. The entire CDR3 protein reads CSVEDLAASFGGYTF. The whole variable domain, remainder taken from reference TRBV29-1 and TRBJ1-2, is SAVISQKPSRDICQRGTSLTIQCQVDSQVTMMFWYRQQPGQSLTLIATANQGSEATYESGFVIDKFPISRPNLTFSTLTVSNMSPEDSSIYLCSVEDLAASFGGYTFGSGTRLTVV.

For this clone: Read sequence stops 3 residues before the CDR3 end, and the germline J gene provides the missing end. The chain employs TRBV20-1 and TRBJ2-7; 7 bases fit TRBD2. CDR3 length: 15 residues. V was pared by 4 bases and J by 1 base, with 10 bases of the junction left unmatched. Germline V gene data show CDR1 as DFQATT and CDR2 as SNEGSKA (reference sequence). The CDR3 DNA, read in part, is TGCAGTGCTAACCTCCTTGGGCGGGGGTCCTACGAG. Its protein product is CSANLLGRGSYE. The full CDR3 is CSANLLGRGSYEQYF.

As for this clone: The sequenced fragment ends 3 residues before the CDR3 boundary, so the rest is inferred from the germline J gene. The genes are TRBV2 and TRBJ2-5; 15 positions agree with TRBD2. With 4 bases clipped from V and 7 bases from J, the junction kept 7 bases outside the gene matches. Germline CDR1 is SNHLY and CDR2 is FYNNEI. CDR3 length equals 16 residues. CDR3 DNA (partial): TGTGCCAGCAGTGGAGGGACTAGCGGGAGGAGGGGGACC. Its protein product is CASSGGTSGRRGT. The entire CDR3 is CASSGGTSGRRGTQYF.

Regarding this clone: The CDR3 is cut off 3 residues early in the read; its end comes from the germline J gene. This rearrangement joins TRBV7-2 to TRBJ1-2; the match to TRBD1 covers 7 bases. The CDR3 has 12 residues. J gave up 4 bases and V 8 bases, and 4 bases lay outside the gene matches. Germline CDR1 and CDR2: SGHTA and FQGNSA. Partial CDR3 DNA: TGTGCCAGCCAGGCAGGGGGCTATGGC. The encoded protein is CASQAGGYG. The complete CDR3 sequence is CASQAGGYGYTF.

The DNA read from the CDR3 is TGTGCCAGCAGCAGACAGGGATTAGAGACTGAA. Its protein is CASSRQGLETE. The full-length CDR3 reads as CASSRQGLETEAFF. This chain links TRBV5-6 with TRBJ1-1; the match to TRBD1 covers 7 bases. The CDR3 end is not reached by the read, which stops 3 residues before it; the germline J gene fills it in. After removal of 4 bases from V and 5 bases from J, the junction contained 8 bases not matched to a gene. CDR3 size: 14 residues. Germline values: CDR1 SGHDT, CDR2 YYEEEE. Full variable domain (outside the CDR3, taken from reference TRBV5-6 and TRBJ1-1): DAGVTQSPTHLIKTRGQQVTLRCSPKSGHDTVSWYQQALGQGPQFIFQYYEEEERQRGNFPDRFSGHQFPNYSSELNVNALLLGDSALYLCASSRQGLETEAFFGQGTRLTVV.

Concerning this clone: Sequencing ends 3 residues short of the CDR3 end; the germline J gene provides the rest. The V and J genes are TRBV20-1 and TRBJ2-3; tentative D call: TRBD2 (5 bases). With 6 bases removed from V and 1 base from J, the gap between germline ends came to 14 bases. The CDR3 is 14 residues long. The V gene's germline CDR1 is DFQATT and CDR2 SNEGSKA (reference sequence). The DNA read from the CDR3 is TGCAGTGCCACTCGCGGGTTCCGCACAGATACG. Its translation is CSATRGFRTDT. The full CDR3 is CSATRGFRTDTQYF.

With respect to this clone: With the read ending 3 residues before the CDR3 end, the germline J gene is used to fill in that end. The genes are TRBV20-1 and TRBJ2-7, with 9 bases identical to TRBD1. V gave up 6 bases and J gave up 1 base; unmatched junction bases: 7. The CDR3 runs to 14 residues. Germline V gene sequence: CDR1 DFQATT, CDR2 SNEGSKA (reference sequence). The CDR3 loop reads CSAELDRGSYEQYF. The sequenced part of the CDR3 DNA is TGCAGTGCGGAGCTGGACAGGGGTTCCTACGAG.

Details on this clone: Sequencing ends 3 residues short of the CDR3 end; the germline J gene provides the rest. V gene TRBV19 combines with J gene TRBJ1-2, with 7 bases lining up with TRBD1. The CDR3 totals 13 residues. Per germline, CDR1 LNHDA and CDR2 SQIVND (reference sequence). Incomplete CDR3 DNA: TGTGCCACTCGACAGGGAGTGTTGAGGGGC. Translated, it gives CATRQGVLRG. The whole CDR3 sequence is CATRQGVLRGYTF.

As for this clone: Read sequence stops 3 residues before the CDR3 end, and the germline J gene provides the missing end. The rearrangement joins TRBV5-1 to TRBJ1-1; 9 bases are a match to TRBD1. The CDR3 has 17 amino acids. In germline, CDR1 is SGHRS, CDR2 YFSETQ. V shed 3 bases, J shed 1 base, and the junction held 10 bases outside the gene matches. CDR3 sequence reads: CASSYSPGTGKNTEAFF. Partial CDR3 DNA: TGCGCCAGCAGCTACAGTCCCGGGACAGGGAAGAACACTGAA.

The sequenced part of the CDR3 DNA is TGTGCCAGTAGTAACGGACAGGGTTGGACTGAA. It encodes CASSNGQGWTE. From start to end, the CDR3 is CASSNGQGWTEAFF. V gene TRBV19 combines with J gene TRBJ1-1, with 8 bases lining up with TRBD1. The CDR3 end lies 3 residues beyond the end of the read and is filled in from the germline J gene. The V gene end was trimmed by 4 bases and the J gene end by 5 bases; junction bases not matched to a gene: 6. Germline V gene data show CDR1 as LNHDA and CDR2 as SQIVND (reference sequence). This CDR3 region has 14 residues. Variable domain in full (rest from reference TRBV19 and TRBJ1-1): DGGITQSPKYLFRKEGQNVTLSCEQNLNHDAMYWYRQDPGQGLRLIYYSQIVNDFQKGDIAEGYSVSREKKESFPLTVTSAQKNPTAFYLCASSNGQGWTEAFFGQGTRLTVV.

Details on this clone: The read halts 3 residues ahead of the CDR3 end, with the missing end drawn from the germline J gene. The genes are TRBV29-1 and TRBJ2-4, with 8 bases matching TRBD1. Germline V gene sequence: CDR1 SQVTM, CDR2 ANQGSEA. The CDR3 extends over 15 amino acids. Trimming took 6 bases from V and 4 from J; bases not matched to a gene: 11. The CDR3 DNA, read in part, is TGCAGCGTGCAAAAATCAGGGGGCTCTAAAAACATT. It codes for CSVQKSGGSKNI. In full, the CDR3 reads CSVQKSGGSKNIQYF.

As to this clone: The sequence runs out 3 residues before the end of the CDR3; the remainder is reconstructed from the germline J gene. This chain uses TRBV18 with TRBJ2-7, with D perhaps TRBD1 (6 bases). V lost 2 bases, J lost 5 bases, and 7 bases lay in between. Germline CDR1 and CDR2: KGHSH and LQKENI. This CDR3 spans 12 amino acids. The part of the CDR3 DNA that was read is TGTGCCAGCTCACCAGGGGGCCACGAG. Translating gives CASSPGGHE. The whole CDR3 sequence is CASSPGGHEQYF.